This T cell receptor beta chain was sequenced during a study of shared clonotypes between healthy human individuals. Study-level points and caveats: The genetic and exposure-history diversity represented was limited by few donors.

Germline V CDR1 and CDR2: MNHEY, SMNVEV (reference sequence). The CDR3 is 13 residues long. V was trimmed by 6 bases and J by 6 bases, leaving 11 bases between them. Sequencing of unsorted PBMC DNA was carried out using ten immunoSEQ deep assay plates. Sequencing was performed with immunoSEQ multiplex PCR; in TCRdb, only in-frame clones are kept and a portion is missing. Of approximately 500,000 clones listed, roughly 80% were seen once; the top ten hold roughly 13%. Genomic DNA of unsorted samples came from roughly 90 million PBMCs. A word on this clone: Its cognate antigen is unknown.

The chain recombines TRBV27 with TRBJ2-2; D is unclear. The clonotype was recovered from a woman in her thirties or forties in good health. Some clones in this sample may be carry-over from other donors' samples. Sequencing input: PBMCs. The CDR3 here is CASRQRVSGELFF. The DNA for the CDR3 is TGTGCCAGCAGGCAGCGTGTGTCCGGGGAGCTGTTTTTT.